The clone carrying this TCR beta chain was picked up a small number of times. Its antigen is unknown. V lost 4 bases and J 4 bases, leaving 16 bases between the germline ends. The CDR3 covers 16 residues. Germline V gives CDR1 SGHTA, CDR2 FQGNSA. These data originate in a study of cytomegalovirus exposure and HLA in healthy donors. Study observations and caveats: Rarity held for most TCR sequences, but there were some public TCRs that occurred in many donors. In an earlier analysis, about 87% or about 30%: the productive usage of most TCR beta V segments. As immune exposure information, only CMV serostatus was available.

Primers: 60 Vbeta forward and 13 Jbeta reverse. Sequencing was performed with immunoSEQ multiplex PCR; in TCRdb, only in-frame clones are kept and a portion is missing. Seen here are some 150,000 clones, 76% observed once, and the top ten hold 1.8%. The sequenced sample was PBMCs. The genes are TRBV7-2 and TRBJ2-2; TRBD1 is a possible D gene (6 bases). The sequence was obtained from a female donor in good health and CMV-seropositive. The CDR3 loop reads CASSSGQGRVTGELFF. The CDR3 coding sequence is TGTGCCAGCAGCTCGGGGCAGGGGCGCGTCACCGGGGAGCTGTTTTTT.